The 2 T cell receptor beta chains below were found in one sample sequenced in a study of cytomegalovirus exposure and HLA in healthy donors. Data came from immunoSEQ multiplex PCR; TCRdb stores just in-frame clones and leaves some out. The repertoire holds 250,000 to 350,000 clones, with 80% to 90% as singletons. The specimen sequenced was PBMCs. Source of these receptors: a woman younger than 30 in good health and CMV-seronegative.

This clone was counted between two and nine times. V and J are TRBV25-1 and TRBJ2-7; D gene ambiguous. The CDR3 contains 12 residues. V was cut by 2 bases and J by 3 bases, with 5 bases left in between. Germline V gene sequence: CDR1 MGHDK, CDR2 SYGVNS. The CDR3 bases are TGTGCCAGCAGTGAAAGCCTCTACGAGCAGTACTTC. Its protein product is CASSESLYEQYF.

Here the CDR3 reads CASKEGTGAPNSYEQYF. DNA of the CDR3: TGTGCCAGCAAGGAGGGGACAGGGGCCCCCAACTCCTACGAGCAGTACTTC. V gene TRBV2 combines with J gene TRBJ2-7; 10 bases are shared with TRBD1. Germline V CDR1 and CDR2: SNHLY, FYNNEI. The CDR3 runs 17 residues. J gave up 0 bases and V 7 bases, and 12 bases lay outside the gene matches. The entire variable domain, with the rest obtained from reference TRBV2 and TRBJ2-7, is as follows: EPEVTQTPSHQVTQMGQEVILRCVPISNHLYFYWYRQILGQKVEFLVSFYNNEISEKSEIFDDQFSVERPDGSNFTLKIRSTKLEDSAMYFCASKEGTGAPNSYEQYFGPGTRLTVT.